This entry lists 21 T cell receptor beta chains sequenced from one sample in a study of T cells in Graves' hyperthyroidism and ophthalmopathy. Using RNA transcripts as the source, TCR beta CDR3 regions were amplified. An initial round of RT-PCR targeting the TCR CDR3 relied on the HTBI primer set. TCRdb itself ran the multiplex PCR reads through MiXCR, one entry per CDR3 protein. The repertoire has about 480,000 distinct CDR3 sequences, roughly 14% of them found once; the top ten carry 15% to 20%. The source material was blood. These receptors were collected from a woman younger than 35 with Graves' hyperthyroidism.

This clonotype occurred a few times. The CDR3 coding sequence is TGTGCCAGTAGTATAACAGCGGGAATGACAGATACGCAGTATTTT. Translation gives CASSITAGMTDTQYF. The V gene is TRBV19, the J gene TRBJ2-3; 7 bases fit TRBD2. The V segment lost 2 bases and the J segment 3 bases; nucleotides outside the gene matches: 5. Per germline, CDR1 LNHDA and CDR2 SQIVND (reference sequence). The CDR3 spans 15 residues.

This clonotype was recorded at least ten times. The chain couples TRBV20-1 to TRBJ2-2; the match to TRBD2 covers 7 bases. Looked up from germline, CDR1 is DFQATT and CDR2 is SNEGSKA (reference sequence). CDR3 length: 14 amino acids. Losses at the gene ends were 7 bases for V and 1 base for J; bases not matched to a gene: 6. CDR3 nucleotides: TGCAGTGTCCCTGGACTAGGGAACACCGGGGAGCTGTTTTTT. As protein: CSVPGLGNTGELFF.

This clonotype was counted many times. CDR3 nucleotides: TGTGCCAGCAGCCCCCGGGGACACTGGGATCAGCCCCAGCATTTT. This gives the protein CASSPRGHWDQPQHF. V gene TRBV12-3 or TRBV12-4 combines with J gene TRBJ1-5; possible D gene TRBD1, 6 bases. This CDR3 region has 15 residues. Trimming left V 6 bases short and J 5 bases short, with 17 bases between.

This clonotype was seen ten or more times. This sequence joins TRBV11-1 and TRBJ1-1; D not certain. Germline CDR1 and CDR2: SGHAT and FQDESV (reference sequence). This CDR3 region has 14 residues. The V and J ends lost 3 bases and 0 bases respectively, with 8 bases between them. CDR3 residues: CASSLGLLNTEAFF. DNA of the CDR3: TGTGCCAGCAGCTTGGGGTTACTGAACACTGAAGCTTTCTTT.

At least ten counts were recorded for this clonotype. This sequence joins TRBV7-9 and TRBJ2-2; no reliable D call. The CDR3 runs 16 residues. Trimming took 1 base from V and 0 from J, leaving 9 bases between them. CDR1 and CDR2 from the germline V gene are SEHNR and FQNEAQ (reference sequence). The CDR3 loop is CASSLDGSPNTGELFF. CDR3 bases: TGTGCCAGCAGCTTAGACGGCAGTCCGAACACCGGGGAGCTGTTTTTT. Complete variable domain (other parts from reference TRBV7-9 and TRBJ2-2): DTGVSQNPRHKITKRGQNVTFRCDPISEHNRLYWYRQTLGQGPEFLTYFQNEAQLEKSRLLSDRFSAERPKGSFSTLEIQRTEQGDSAMYLCASSLDGSPNTGELFFGEGSRLTVL.

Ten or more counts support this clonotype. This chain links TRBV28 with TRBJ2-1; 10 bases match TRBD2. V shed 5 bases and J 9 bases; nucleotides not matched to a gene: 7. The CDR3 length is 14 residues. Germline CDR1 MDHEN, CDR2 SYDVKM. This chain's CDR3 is CASSQAAGGPEQFF. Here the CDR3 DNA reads TGTGCCAGCAGTCAGGCAGCGGGAGGGCCTGAGCAGTTCTTC. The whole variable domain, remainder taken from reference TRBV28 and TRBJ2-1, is DVKVTQSSRYLVKRTGEKVFLECVQDMDHENMFWYRQDPGLGLRLIYFSYDVKMKEKGDIPEGYSVSREKKERFSLILESASTNQTSMYLCASSQAAGGPEQFFGPGTRLTVL.

CDR3: CASSQSGEGEQYF. The DNA for the CDR3 is TGTGCCAGCAGCCAATCAGGGGAGGGGGAGCAGTACTTC. The chain is built from TRBV16 and TRBJ2-7; 7 bases agree with TRBD2. V was pared by 0 bases and J by 7 bases, with 3 bases of the junction left unmatched. This CDR3 is built from 13 residues. Per the germline V gene, CDR1 is KGHSY and CDR2 is FQNENV.

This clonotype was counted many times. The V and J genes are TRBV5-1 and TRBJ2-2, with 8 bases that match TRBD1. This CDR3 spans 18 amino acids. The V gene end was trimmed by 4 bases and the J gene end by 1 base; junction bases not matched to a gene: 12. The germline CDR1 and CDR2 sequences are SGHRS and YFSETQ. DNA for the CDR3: TGCGCCAGCAGCCCGAACCTCTGGACAGGGAGGAACACCGGGGAGCTGTTTTTT. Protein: CASSPNLWTGRNTGELFF.

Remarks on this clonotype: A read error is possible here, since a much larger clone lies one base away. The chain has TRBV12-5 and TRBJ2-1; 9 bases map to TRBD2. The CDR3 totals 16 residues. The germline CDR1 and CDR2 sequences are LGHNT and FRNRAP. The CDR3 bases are TGTGCTGGTGGTCTCCCGACTAGCGGAGAAAGGGGTGAGCAGTTCTTC. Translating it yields CAGGLPTSGERGEQFF.

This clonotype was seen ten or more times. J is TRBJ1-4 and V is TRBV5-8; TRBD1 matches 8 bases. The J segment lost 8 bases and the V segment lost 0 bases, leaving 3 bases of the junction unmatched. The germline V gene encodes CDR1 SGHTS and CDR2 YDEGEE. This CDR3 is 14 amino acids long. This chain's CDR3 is CASSLGRGREKLFF. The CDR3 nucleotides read TGTGCCAGCAGCTTGGGCAGGGGGCGAGAAAAACTGTTTTTT.

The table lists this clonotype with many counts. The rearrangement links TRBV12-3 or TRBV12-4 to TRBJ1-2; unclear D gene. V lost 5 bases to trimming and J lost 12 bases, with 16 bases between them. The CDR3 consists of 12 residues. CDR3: CASSPSERRNTF. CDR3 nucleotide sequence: TGTGCCAGCAGTCCATCTGAGCGGCGGAACACCTTC.

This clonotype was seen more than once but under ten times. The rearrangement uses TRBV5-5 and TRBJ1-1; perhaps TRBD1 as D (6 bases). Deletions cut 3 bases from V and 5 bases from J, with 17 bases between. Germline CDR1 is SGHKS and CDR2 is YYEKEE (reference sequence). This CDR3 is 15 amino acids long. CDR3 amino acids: CASSWTLQGGTEAFF. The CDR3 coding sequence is TGTGCCAGCAGCTGGACCCTACAGGGAGGGACTGAAGCTTTCTTT.

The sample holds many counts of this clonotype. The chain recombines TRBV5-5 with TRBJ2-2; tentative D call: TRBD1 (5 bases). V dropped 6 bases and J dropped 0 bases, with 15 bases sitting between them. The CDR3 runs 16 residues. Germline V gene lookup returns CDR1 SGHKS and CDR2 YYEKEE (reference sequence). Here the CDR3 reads CASNRRQGSNTGELFF. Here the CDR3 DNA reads TGTGCCAGCAATCGAAGGCAGGGCTCGAACACCGGGGAGCTGTTTTTT.

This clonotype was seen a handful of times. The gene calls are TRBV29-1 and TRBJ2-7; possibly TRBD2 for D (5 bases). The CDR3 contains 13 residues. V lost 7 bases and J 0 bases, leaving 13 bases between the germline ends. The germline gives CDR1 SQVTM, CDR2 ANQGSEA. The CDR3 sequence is CSANSGSSYEQYF. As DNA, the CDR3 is TGCAGCGCTAATTCGGGGAGCTCCTACGAGCAGTACTTC.

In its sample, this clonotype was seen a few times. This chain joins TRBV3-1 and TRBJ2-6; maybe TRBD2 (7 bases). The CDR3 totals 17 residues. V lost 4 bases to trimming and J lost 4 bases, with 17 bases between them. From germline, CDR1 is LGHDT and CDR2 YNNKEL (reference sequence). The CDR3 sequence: CASSPTGGLEGANVLTF. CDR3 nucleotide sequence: TGTGCCAGCAGCCCCACCGGGGGGCTGGAAGGGGCCAACGTCCTGACTTTC.

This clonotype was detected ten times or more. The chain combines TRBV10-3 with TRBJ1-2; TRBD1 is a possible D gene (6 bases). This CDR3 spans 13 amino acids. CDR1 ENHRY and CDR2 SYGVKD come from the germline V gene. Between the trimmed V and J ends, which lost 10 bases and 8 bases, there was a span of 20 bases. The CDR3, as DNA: TGTGCCAACCGGCCCCCGGGGGGGCACGGCTACACCTTC. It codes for CANRPPGGHGYTF.

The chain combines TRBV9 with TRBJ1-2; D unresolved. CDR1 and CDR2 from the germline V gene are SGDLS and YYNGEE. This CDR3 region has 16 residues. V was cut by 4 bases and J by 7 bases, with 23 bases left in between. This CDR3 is CASSPRQTDIPGGYTF. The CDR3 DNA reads TGTGCCAGCAGCCCACGCCAGACTGACATACCCGGTGGCTACACCTTC.

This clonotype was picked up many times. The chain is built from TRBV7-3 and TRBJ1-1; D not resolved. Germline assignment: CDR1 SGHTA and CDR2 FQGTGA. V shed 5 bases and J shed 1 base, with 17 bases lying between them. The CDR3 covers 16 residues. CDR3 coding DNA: TGTGCCAGCAGCCCAGATTACGGCCGCCCGAACACTGAAGCTTTCTTT. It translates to CASSPDYGRPNTEAFF.

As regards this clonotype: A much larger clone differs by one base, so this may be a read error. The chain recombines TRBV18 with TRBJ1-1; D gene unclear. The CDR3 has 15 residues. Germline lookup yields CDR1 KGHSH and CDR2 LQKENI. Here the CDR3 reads CASSSSDGMNAEAFF. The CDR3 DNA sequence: TGTGCCAGCTCATCTTCGGACGGCATGAACGCTGAAGCTTTCTTT.

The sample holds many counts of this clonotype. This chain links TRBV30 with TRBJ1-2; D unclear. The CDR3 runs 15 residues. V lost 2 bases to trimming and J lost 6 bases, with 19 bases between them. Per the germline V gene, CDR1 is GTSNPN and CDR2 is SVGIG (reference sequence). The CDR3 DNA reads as TGTGCCTGGAGTTTTCGGCGGATAACTACTCATGGCTACACCTTC. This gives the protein CAWSFRRITTHGYTF.

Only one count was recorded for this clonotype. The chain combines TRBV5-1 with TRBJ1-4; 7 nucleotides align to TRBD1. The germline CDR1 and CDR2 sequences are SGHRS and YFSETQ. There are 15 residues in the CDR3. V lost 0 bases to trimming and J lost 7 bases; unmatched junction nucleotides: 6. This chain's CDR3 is CASSLEGASTEKLFF. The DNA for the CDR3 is TGCGCCAGCAGCTTGGAGGGGGCGAGTACTGAAAAACTGTTTTTT.